The rows below give T cell receptor beta chains drawn from one sample of a study of CD8 T cells in Susac syndrome. MiXCR, run by TCRdb on the immunoSEQ multiplex PCR reads, gives a single entry per CDR3 protein. The table has 75,000 to 95,000 distinct CDR3 sequences, approximately 96% seen once. The source material was CD8+ T cells from PBMCs. These receptors were obtained from a human donor with Susac syndrome. The CDR3 runs from the conserved cysteine through the conserved F or W. The D gene is left open where the match is weak. Clone size is not always given. Where it is, it says once, few, many or a class for expanded clones.

D gene: NA; V gene: TRBV2; J gene: TRBJ2-7; clone size: NA; CDR3 protein: CASRKGNSYEQYF; CDR3 DNA: TGTGCCAGCAGAAAGGGGAATTCCTACGAGCAGTACTTC
D gene: NA; V gene: TRBV27; J gene: TRBJ1-1; clone size: NA; CDR3 protein: CASKGLYLNTEAFF; CDR3 DNA: TGTGCCAGCAAGGGGCTCTACTTGAACACTGAAGCTTTCTTT
D gene: NA; V gene: TRBV5-1; J gene: TRBJ2-1; clone size: NA; CDR3 protein: CASTRANEQFF; CDR3 DNA: TGCGCCAGCACCAGGGCTAATGAGCAGTTCTTC
D gene: NA; V gene: TRBV7-6; J gene: TRBJ2-7; clone size: NA; CDR3 protein: CAPFRQRTDYEQYF; CDR3 DNA: TGTGCCCCTTTTCGCCAGAGGACAGACTACGAGCAGTACTTC
D gene: TRBD1; V gene: TRBV6-2/TRBV6-3; J gene: TRBJ2-1; clone size: NA; CDR3 protein: CASSYLTGDYGNEQFF; CDR3 DNA: TGTGCCAGCAGTTACCTGACAGGGGATTATGGCAATGAGCAGTTCTTC
D gene: NA; V gene: TRBV6-6; J gene: TRBJ1-5; clone size: NA; CDR3 protein: CASSSSGADQPQHF; CDR3 DNA: TGTGCCAGCAGTTCCTCCGGGGCCGATCAGCCCCAGCATTTT
D gene: NA; V gene: TRBV20-1; J gene: TRBJ1-1; clone size: NA; CDR3 protein: CSAQGRGDTEAFF; CDR3 DNA: TGCAGTGCTCAGGGTCGTGGGGACACTGAAGCTTTCTTT
D gene: NA; V gene: TRBV28; J gene: TRBJ1-6; clone size: NA; CDR3 protein: CASSPALGSGSPLHF; CDR3 DNA: TGTGCCAGCAGCCCGGCCTTGGGTTCTGGGTCACCCCTCCACTTT
D gene: NA; V gene: TRBV20-1; J gene: TRBJ2-7; clone size: NA; CDR3 protein: CSAVRGSAYEQYF; CDR3 DNA: TGCAGTGCTGTCAGGGGTTCGGCCTACGAGCAGTACTTC
D gene: NA; V gene: TRBV2; J gene: TRBJ2-3; clone size: NA; CDR3 protein: CASSEGSRLRTQYF; CDR3 DNA: TGTGCCAGCAGTGAGGGGAGCCGGTTACGAACGCAGTATTTT
D gene: NA; V gene: TRBV5-1; J gene: TRBJ2-5; clone size: NA; CDR3 protein: CASRTTQGLYQETQYF; CDR3 DNA: TGCGCCAGCAGGACAACACAGGGTTTGTACCAAGAGACCCAGTACTTC
D gene: TRBD1; V gene: TRBV7-3; J gene: TRBJ1-3; clone size: NA; CDR3 protein: CASSQTGTGNTIYF; CDR3 DNA: TGTGCCAGCAGCCAGACAGGGACTGGAAACACCATATATTTT
D gene: NA; V gene: TRBV9; J gene: TRBJ2-5; clone size: NA; CDR3 protein: CASSVGAAAKETQYF; CDR3 DNA: TGTGCCAGCAGCGTAGGAGCCGCGGCGAAAGAGACCCAGTACTTC
D gene: NA; V gene: TRBV12-5; J gene: TRBJ1-2; clone size: NA; CDR3 protein: CASGLGGSYGYTF; CDR3 DNA: TGTGCTAGTGGTTTAGGAGGGAGCTATGGCTACACCTTC
D gene: TRBD1; V gene: TRBV4-3; J gene: TRBJ2-7; clone size: NA; CDR3 protein: CASSQATGELSYEQYF; CDR3 DNA: TGCGCCAGCAGCCAGGCGACAGGGGAACTCTCCTACGAGCAGTACTTC
D gene: NA; V gene: TRBV5-1; J gene: TRBJ2-6; clone size: NA; CDR3 protein: CASSSQGSGANVLTF; CDR3 DNA: TGCGCCAGCAGCTCACAGGGATCTGGGGCCAACGTCCTGACTTTC
D gene: NA; V gene: TRBV5-1; J gene: TRBJ2-6; clone size: NA; CDR3 protein: CASSWLSVASGANVLTF; CDR3 DNA: TGCGCCAGCAGCTGGCTGAGTGTGGCCTCTGGGGCCAACGTCCTGACTTTC
D gene: NA; V gene: TRBV13; J gene: TRBJ2-5; clone size: NA; CDR3 protein: CASSLGWDETQYF; CDR3 DNA: TGTGCCAGCAGCTTAGGGTGGGATGAGACCCAGTACTTC
D gene: NA; V gene: TRBV5-1; J gene: TRBJ1-2; clone size: NA; CDR3 protein: CASSLSESLGGGYTF; CDR3 DNA: TGCGCCAGCAGCTTGTCAGAGTCCCTGGGAGGAGGCTACACCTTC
D gene: NA; V gene: TRBV9; J gene: TRBJ1-1; clone size: once; CDR3 protein: CASSVVDRATEAFF; CDR3 DNA: TGTGCCAGCAGCGTAGTTGACCGCGCCACTGAAGCTTTCTTT
D gene: NA; V gene: TRBV29-1; J gene: TRBJ1-5; clone size: NA; CDR3 protein: CSVGGGNQPQHF; CDR3 DNA: TGCAGCGTTGGAGGGGGCAATCAGCCCCAGCATTTT
D gene: TRBD1; V gene: TRBV30; J gene: TRBJ1-6; clone size: once; CDR3 protein: CAWEQGDSPLHF; CDR3 DNA: TGTGCCTGGGAACAGGGGGATTCACCCCTCCACTTT
D gene: NA; V gene: TRBV6-2/TRBV6-3; J gene: TRBJ1-1; clone size: NA; CDR3 protein: CASTEGRGTTEAFF; CDR3 DNA: TGTGCCAGCACCGAGGGCCGGGGTACAACTGAAGCTTTCTTT
D gene: NA; V gene: TRBV14; J gene: TRBJ2-3; clone size: NA; CDR3 protein: CASSQTGTDTQYF; CDR3 DNA: TGTGCCAGCAGTCAAACAGGGACCGATACGCAGTATTTT
D gene: NA; V gene: TRBV7-9; J gene: TRBJ2-5; clone size: NA; CDR3 protein: CASSLGADLQETQYF; CDR3 DNA: TGTGCCAGCAGCTTAGGGGCAGACCTCCAAGAGACCCAGTACTTC
D gene: TRBD1; V gene: TRBV11-2; J gene: TRBJ1-2; clone size: NA; CDR3 protein: CASSSGQGGLDGYTF; CDR3 DNA: TGTGCCAGCAGCTCCGGACAGGGAGGGCTGGATGGCTACACCTTC
D gene: NA; V gene: TRBV27; J gene: TRBJ1-2; clone size: NA; CDR3 protein: CASSFSTLGYGYTF; CDR3 DNA: TGTGCCAGCAGTTTTTCGACCCTCGGCTATGGCTACACCTTC
D gene: NA; V gene: TRBV6-5; J gene: TRBJ2-1; clone size: NA; CDR3 protein: CASSYSNPHQILYNEQFF; CDR3 DNA: TGTGCCAGCAGTTACTCTAACCCACACCAAATACTTTACAATGAGCAGTTCTTC
D gene: NA; V gene: TRBV5-1; J gene: TRBJ1-4; clone size: NA; CDR3 protein: CASSLSGAATNEKLFF; CDR3 DNA: TGCGCCAGCAGCCTGTCCGGAGCTGCAACTAATGAAAAACTGTTTTTT
D gene: TRBD1; V gene: TRBV7-8; J gene: TRBJ2-7; clone size: once; CDR3 protein: CASSPRRQGGSWEQYF; CDR3 DNA: TGTGCCAGCAGCCCCCGGCGACAGGGCGGCTCGTGGGAGCAGTACTTC
D gene: NA; V gene: TRBV11-2; J gene: TRBJ1-3; clone size: NA; CDR3 protein: CASSPSAGNTIYF; CDR3 DNA: TGTGCCAGCAGCCCCTCGGCTGGAAACACCATATATTTT
D gene: NA; V gene: TRBV15; J gene: TRBJ2-5; clone size: NA; CDR3 protein: CATSRDPAGRSQETQYF; CDR3 DNA: TGTGCCACCAGCAGAGATCCAGCGGGTCGATCCCAAGAGACCCAGTACTTC
D gene: NA; V gene: TRBV30; J gene: TRBJ2-5; clone size: NA; CDR3 protein: CARTRKPDRRGETQYF; CDR3 DNA: TGTGCCCGAACCCGGAAACCCGACCGGAGGGGAGAGACCCAGTACTTC
D gene: TRBD1; V gene: TRBV27; J gene: TRBJ2-7; clone size: once; CDR3 protein: CASSSQGAEEQYF; CDR3 DNA: TGTGCCAGCAGTTCACAGGGGGCGGAGGAGCAGTACTTC
D gene: NA; V gene: TRBV20-1; J gene: TRBJ1-6; clone size: NA; CDR3 protein: CSTEGSSYNSPLHF; CDR3 DNA: TGCAGTACAGAGGGGAGCTCCTATAATTCACCCCTCCACTTT
D gene: NA; V gene: TRBV12-3/TRBV12-4; J gene: TRBJ1-5; clone size: NA; CDR3 protein: CASTLGGIQPQHF; CDR3 DNA: TGTGCCAGCACCCTGGGGGGGATTCAGCCCCAGCATTTT
D gene: TRBD1; V gene: TRBV6-5; J gene: TRBJ2-3; clone size: NA; CDR3 protein: CASRGRDRTDTQYF; CDR3 DNA: TGTGCCAGCAGAGGACGGGACAGAACAGATACGCAGTATTTT
D gene: NA; V gene: TRBV28; J gene: TRBJ2-5; clone size: NA; CDR3 protein: CASSFGGLEGTETQYF; CDR3 DNA: TGTGCCAGCAGTTTTGGGGGTTTGGAGGGGACGGAGACCCAGTACTTC
D gene: NA; V gene: TRBV15; J gene: TRBJ1-5; clone size: NA; CDR3 protein: CATSRGAPYSNQPQHF; CDR3 DNA: TGTGCCACCAGCAGAGGGGCACCCTATAGCAATCAGCCCCAGCATTTT
D gene: NA; V gene: TRBV6-5; J gene: TRBJ1-5; clone size: NA; CDR3 protein: CASSYSGGGDQPQHF; CDR3 DNA: TGTGCCAGCAGTTACTCGGGAGGGGGGGACCAGCCCCAGCATTTT
D gene: NA; V gene: TRBV4-1; J gene: TRBJ1-1; clone size: NA; CDR3 protein: CASSDRYTEAFF; CDR3 DNA: TGCGCCAGCAGTGACAGATACACTGAAGCTTTCTTT
D gene: NA; V gene: TRBV6-6; J gene: TRBJ1-6; clone size: NA; CDR3 protein: CATTKQLDPLHF; CDR3 DNA: TGTGCCACCACGAAACAACTAGACCCCCTCCACTTT
D gene: NA; V gene: TRBV12-3/TRBV12-4; J gene: TRBJ1-1; clone size: NA; CDR3 protein: CASSFEWATEAFF; CDR3 DNA: TGTGCCAGCAGTTTCGAGTGGGCCACTGAAGCTTTCTTT
D gene: NA; V gene: TRBV5-1; J gene: TRBJ2-5; clone size: NA; CDR3 protein: CASSGRVSQETQYF; CDR3 DNA: TGCGCCAGCAGCGGCAGGGTGTCGCAAGAGACCCAGTACTTC
D gene: NA; V gene: TRBV20-1; J gene: TRBJ1-5; clone size: NA; CDR3 protein: CSANARGFSSNQPQHF; CDR3 DNA: TGCAGTGCTAACGCGAGGGGATTTAGTAGCAATCAGCCCCAGCATTTT
D gene: NA; V gene: TRBV3-1; J gene: TRBJ1-6; clone size: NA; CDR3 protein: CASSQEYPGTPTDSPLHF; CDR3 DNA: TGTGCCAGCAGCCAAGAATACCCCGGGACACCTACGGATTCACCCCTCCACTTT
D gene: NA; V gene: TRBV24-1; J gene: TRBJ1-5; clone size: NA; CDR3 protein: CATSDSLGKPQHF; CDR3 DNA: TGTGCCACCAGTGATTCCCTTGGAAAGCCCCAGCATTTT
D gene: TRBD2; V gene: TRBV7-3; J gene: TRBJ2-1; clone size: NA; CDR3 protein: CASSSAGGPYNEQFF; CDR3 DNA: TGTGCCAGCTCTTCAGCGGGGGGCCCCTACAATGAGCAGTTCTTC
D gene: NA; V gene: TRBV5-6; J gene: TRBJ1-2; clone size: NA; CDR3 protein: CASSTLTANYGYTF; CDR3 DNA: TGTGCCAGCAGCACCCTGACCGCTAACTATGGCTACACCTTC
D gene: NA; V gene: TRBV4-2; J gene: TRBJ1-2; clone size: NA; CDR3 protein: CASSQAVGGGYTF; CDR3 DNA: TGTGCCAGCAGCCAAGCAGTTGGTGGTGGCTACACCTTC
D gene: TRBD1; V gene: TRBV30; J gene: TRBJ2-7; clone size: NA; CDR3 protein: CAWWGGQGFYEQYF; CDR3 DNA: TGTGCCTGGTGGGGCGGACAGGGGTTCTACGAGCAGTACTTC
D gene: NA; V gene: TRBV20-1; J gene: TRBJ2-7; clone size: NA; CDR3 protein: CSARDPRRGSEQYF; CDR3 DNA: TGCAGTGCTAGAGACCCTAGAAGGGGGAGCGAGCAGTACTTC
D gene: NA; V gene: TRBV29-1; J gene: TRBJ2-2; clone size: NA; CDR3 protein: CSVEPLGRGELFF; CDR3 DNA: TGCAGCGTTGAGCCTCTGGGGAGAGGGGAGCTGTTTTTT
D gene: TRBD2; V gene: TRBV20-1; J gene: TRBJ2-7; clone size: NA; CDR3 protein: CSASGLAWRSYEQYF; CDR3 DNA: TGCAGTGCTAGTGGACTAGCGTGGCGATCCTACGAGCAGTACTTC
D gene: TRBD2; V gene: TRBV20-1; J gene: TRBJ2-5; clone size: NA; CDR3 protein: CSAKRVVPGTKETQYF; CDR3 DNA: TGCAGTGCCAAGCGGGTTGTCCCCGGGACTAAAGAGACCCAGTACTTC
D gene: NA; V gene: TRBV19; J gene: TRBJ1-4; clone size: NA; CDR3 protein: CASTGGRDGEKLFF; CDR3 DNA: TGTGCCAGTACCGGGGGCAGGGATGGGGAAAAACTGTTTTTT
D gene: TRBD1; V gene: TRBV20-1; J gene: TRBJ1-4; clone size: NA; CDR3 protein: CSAIRQGATNEKLFF; CDR3 DNA: TGCAGTGCTATCAGACAGGGAGCAACTAATGAAAAACTGTTTTTT